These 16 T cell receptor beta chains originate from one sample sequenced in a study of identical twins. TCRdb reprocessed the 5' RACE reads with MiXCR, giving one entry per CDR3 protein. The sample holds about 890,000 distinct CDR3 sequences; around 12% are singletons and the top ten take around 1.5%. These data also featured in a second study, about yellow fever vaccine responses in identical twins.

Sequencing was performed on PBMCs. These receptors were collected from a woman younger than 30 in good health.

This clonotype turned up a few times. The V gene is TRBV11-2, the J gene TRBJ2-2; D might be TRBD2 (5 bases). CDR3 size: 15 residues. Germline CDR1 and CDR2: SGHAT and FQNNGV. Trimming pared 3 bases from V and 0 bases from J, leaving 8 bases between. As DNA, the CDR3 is TGTGCCAGCAGCTTTTCAGCGGCGAACACCGGGGAGCTGTTTTTT. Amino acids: CASSFSAANTGELFF.

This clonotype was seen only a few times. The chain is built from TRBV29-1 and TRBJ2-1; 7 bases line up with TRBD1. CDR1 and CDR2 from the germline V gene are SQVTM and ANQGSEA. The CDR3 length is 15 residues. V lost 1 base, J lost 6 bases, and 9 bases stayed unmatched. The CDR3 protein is CSVEVSTGRLNEQFF. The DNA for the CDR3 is TGCAGCGTTGAAGTTTCGACAGGGCGTCTCAATGAGCAGTTCTTC.

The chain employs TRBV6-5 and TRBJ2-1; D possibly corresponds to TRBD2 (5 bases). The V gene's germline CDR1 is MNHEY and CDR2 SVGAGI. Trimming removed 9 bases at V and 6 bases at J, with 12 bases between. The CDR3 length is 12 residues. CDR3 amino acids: CARRRGSNEQFF. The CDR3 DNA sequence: TGTGCCAGGAGGAGAGGGTCCAATGAGCAGTTCTTC.

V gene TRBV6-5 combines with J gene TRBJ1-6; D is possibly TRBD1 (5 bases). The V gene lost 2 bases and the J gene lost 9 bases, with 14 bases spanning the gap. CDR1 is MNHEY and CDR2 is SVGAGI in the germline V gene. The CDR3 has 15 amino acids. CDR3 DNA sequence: TGTGCCAGCAGTTACCAGTCGGGGGGGACTTCACCCCTCCACTTT. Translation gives CASSYQSGGTSPLHF.

The CDR3 DNA is TGTGCCAGCTCACCATCCAGGGGGCGTGATAATGAAAAACTGTTTTTT. The encoded protein is CASSPSRGRDNEKLFF. This sequence joins TRBV18 and TRBJ1-4; 8 bases line up with TRBD1. Germline V lookup: CDR1 KGHSH, CDR2 LQKENI. V was clipped by 2 bases and J by 4 bases; unmatched bases: 6. The CDR3 sequence is 16 residues long.

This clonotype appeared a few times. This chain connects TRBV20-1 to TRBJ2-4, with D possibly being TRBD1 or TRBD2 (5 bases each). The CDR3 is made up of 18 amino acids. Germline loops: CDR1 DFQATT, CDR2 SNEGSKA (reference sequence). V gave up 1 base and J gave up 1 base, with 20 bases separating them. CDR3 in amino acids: CSARGLLGDRGAKNIQYF. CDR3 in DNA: TGCAGTGCTAGAGGGTTGTTGGGGGACCGTGGTGCCAAAAACATTCAGTACTTC.

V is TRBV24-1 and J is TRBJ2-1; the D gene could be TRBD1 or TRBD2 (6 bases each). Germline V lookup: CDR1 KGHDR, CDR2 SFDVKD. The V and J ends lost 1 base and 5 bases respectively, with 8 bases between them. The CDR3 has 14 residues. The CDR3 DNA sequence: TGTGCCACCAGTGATTTAGGGGGGCACAATGAGCAGTTCTTC. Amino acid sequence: CATSDLGGHNEQFF.

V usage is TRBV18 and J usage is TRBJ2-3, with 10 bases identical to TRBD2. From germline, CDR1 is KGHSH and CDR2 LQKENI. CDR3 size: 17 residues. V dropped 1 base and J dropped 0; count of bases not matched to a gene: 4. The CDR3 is CASSPRATSGSTDTQYF. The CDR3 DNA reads TGTGCCAGCTCACCACGGGCGACTAGCGGGAGCACAGATACGCAGTATTTT. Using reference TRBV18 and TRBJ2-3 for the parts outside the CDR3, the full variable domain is NAGVMQNPRHLVRRRGQEARLRCSPMKGHSHVYWYRQLPEEGLKFMVYLQKENIIDESGMPKERFSAEFPKEGPSILRIQQVVRGDSAAYFCASSPRATSGSTDTQYFGPGTRLTVL.

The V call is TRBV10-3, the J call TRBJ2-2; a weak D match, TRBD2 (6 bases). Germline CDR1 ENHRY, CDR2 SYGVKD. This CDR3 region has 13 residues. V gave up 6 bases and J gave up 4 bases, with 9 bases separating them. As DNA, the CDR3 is TGTGCCATCAGCCTTAGCGGCACCGGGGAGCTGTTTTTT. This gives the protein CAISLSGTGELFF.

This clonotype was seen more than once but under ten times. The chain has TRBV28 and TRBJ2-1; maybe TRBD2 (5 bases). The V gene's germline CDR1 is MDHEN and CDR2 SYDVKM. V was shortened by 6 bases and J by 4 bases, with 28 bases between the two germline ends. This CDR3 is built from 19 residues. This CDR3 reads CASSSLRAISRVRYNEQFF. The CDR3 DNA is TGTGCCAGCAGCTCACTCCGTGCAATCTCGCGGGTGAGGTACAATGAGCAGTTCTTC. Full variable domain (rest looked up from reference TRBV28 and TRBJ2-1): DVKVTQSSRYLVKRTGEKVFLECVQDMDHENMFWYRQDPGLGLRLIYFSYDVKMKEKGDIPEGYSVSREKKERFSLILESASTNQTSMYLCASSSLRAISRVRYNEQFFGPGTRLTVL.

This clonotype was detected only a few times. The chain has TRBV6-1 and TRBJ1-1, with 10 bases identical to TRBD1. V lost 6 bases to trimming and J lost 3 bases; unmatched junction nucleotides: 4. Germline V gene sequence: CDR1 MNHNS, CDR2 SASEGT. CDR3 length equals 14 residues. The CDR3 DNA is TGTGCCAGCAGACAGGACAGGGGGGACACTGAAGCTTTCTTT. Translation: CASRQDRGDTEAFF.

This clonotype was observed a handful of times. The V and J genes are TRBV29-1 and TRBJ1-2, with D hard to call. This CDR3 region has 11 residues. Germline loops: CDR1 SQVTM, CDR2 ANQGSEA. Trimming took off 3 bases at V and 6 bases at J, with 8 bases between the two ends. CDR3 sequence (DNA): TGCAGCGTTGACAGGAGGGATGGCTACACCTTC. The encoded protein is CSVDRRDGYTF.

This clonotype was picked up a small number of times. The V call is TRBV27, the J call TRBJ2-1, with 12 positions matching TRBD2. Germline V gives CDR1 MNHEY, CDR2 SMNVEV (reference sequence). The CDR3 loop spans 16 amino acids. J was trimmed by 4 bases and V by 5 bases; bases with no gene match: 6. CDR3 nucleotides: TGTGCCAGCAGTCCCCGACTAGCGGGGGAATACAATGAGCAGTTCTTC. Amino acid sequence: CASSPRLAGEYNEQFF.

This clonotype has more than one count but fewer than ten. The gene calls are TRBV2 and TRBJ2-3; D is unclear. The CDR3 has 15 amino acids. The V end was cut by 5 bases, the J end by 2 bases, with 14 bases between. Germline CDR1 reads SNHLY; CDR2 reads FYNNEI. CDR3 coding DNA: TGTGCCAGCAGTTTAGCCGGCGGTAACACAGATACGCAGTATTTT. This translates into CASSLAGGNTDTQYF.

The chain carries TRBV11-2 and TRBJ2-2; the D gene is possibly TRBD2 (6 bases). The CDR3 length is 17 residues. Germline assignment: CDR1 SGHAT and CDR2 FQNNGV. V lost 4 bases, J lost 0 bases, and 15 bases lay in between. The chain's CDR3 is CASSSGRTTPNTGELFF. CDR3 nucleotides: TGTGCCAGCAGCTCAGGCAGGACTACCCCGAACACCGGGGAGCTGTTTTTT.

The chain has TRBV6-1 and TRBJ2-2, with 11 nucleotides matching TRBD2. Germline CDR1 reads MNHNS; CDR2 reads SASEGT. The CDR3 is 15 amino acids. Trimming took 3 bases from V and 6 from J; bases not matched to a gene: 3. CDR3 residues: CASSDSGGASGELFF. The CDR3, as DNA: TGTGCCAGCAGTGATAGCGGGGGGGCCTCCGGGGAGCTGTTTTTT.